This is a list of T cell receptor beta chains from one sample in a study of T cell changes during pregnancy in multiple sclerosis. Some clones are missing from TCRdb's copy, which holds only in-frame ones; the method was immunoSEQ multiplex PCR. The table lists approximately 89,000 clones, 85% to 95% of them singletons, with over 2% in the top ten. This specimen consisted of peripheral blood, obtained in the third trimester of pregnancy. The receptor source for this set is a female donor with multiple sclerosis, enrolled in a pregnancy study. Each CDR3 is given with its conserved first and last residue. A D gene is named only where the DNA matches it firmly.

J gene | V gene | D gene | CDR3 protein
TRBJ1-1 | TRBV1 | . | CTSSPMIAVDTEAFF
TRBJ2-3 | TRBV5-1 | TRBD2 | CASSSGTSLYGTDTQYF
TRBJ2-7 | TRBV7-9 | TRBD2 | CASSLATSGGYEQYF
TRBJ2-1 | TRBV15 | TRBD2 | CATSREGLVGISGDNEQFF
TRBJ2-7 | TRBV10-2 | TRBD1 | CASSAGTGGYEQYF
TRBJ1-1 | TRBV4-1 | TRBD1 | CASSQDLGTGFLLPTEAFF
TRBJ2-1 | TRBV29-1 | TRBD1 | CSVELAGQGASEQFF
TRBJ2-7 | TRBV7-2 | TRBD1 | CASSPTGTGAYEQYF
TRBJ1-1 | TRBV5-1 | . | CASSQVGSPGAEAFF
TRBJ2-7 | TRBV6-5 | TRBD1 | CASSAHRGDYEQYF
TRBJ2-1 | TRBV19 | . | CASSITLGNEQFF
TRBJ2-3 | TRBV6-7 | TRBD2 | CASSYCGRGGPDTQYF
TRBJ1-6 | TRBV6-5 | TRBD1 | CASSGGQENSPLHF
TRBJ2-7 | TRBV4-2 | TRBD2 | CASSQVGGLADSYEQYF
TRBJ2-1 | TRBV4-2 | TRBD2 | CASSQDPSGGANEQFF
TRBJ2-3 | TRBV9 | TRBD1 | CASSVETGGTDTQYF
TRBJ1-1 | TRBV7-9 | . | CASSGGLESMNTEAFF
TRBJ2-7 | TRBV7-6 | . | CASSLDPGYEQYF
TRBJ1-2 | TRBV11-2 | TRBD1 | CASSLAGQGSVGYTF
TRBJ1-3 | TRBV11-2 | TRBD1 | CASSSRTGTGFNTIYF
TRBJ1-2 | TRBV2 | TRBD1 | CASQRDSTNYGYTF
TRBJ1-6 | TRBV4-1 | TRBD1 | CASSQGDREFHSPLHF
TRBJ1-3 | TRBV7-2 | . | CASSLGQANGNTIYF
TRBJ2-7 | TRBV6-1 | . | CASRAQVYEQYF
TRBJ1-6 | TRBV18 | . | CASSPIPGSYNSPLHF
TRBJ1-5 | TRBV6-5 | . | CASTLRILAGRPQHF
TRBJ2-1 | TRBV12-2 | . | CASRLATKRDRAIGEQFF
TRBJ2-1 | TRBV18 | TRBD2 | CASSSGTRGHNEQFF
TRBJ1-5 | TRBV18 | TRBD1 | CASSPSGTGDQPQHF
TRBJ2-3 | TRBV12-2 | . | CASRLDRTDTQYF
TRBJ1-1 | TRBV27 | TRBD1 | CASSPYRGTGSTEAFF
TRBJ2-7 | TRBV6-6 | TRBD1 | CASSYTRQGVYEQYF
TRBJ1-3 | TRBV2 | . | CASWETGNGNTIYF
TRBJ1-4 | TRBV12-5 | TRBD1 | CASGFYSGQDPVNEKLFF
TRBJ1-2 | TRBV2 | . | CASSAFRREYGYTF
TRBJ1-5 | TRBV6-5 | . | CASSYRQDRPQHF
TRBJ2-5 | TRBV5-6 | TRBD2 | CASSLGAGGQKTQYF
TRBJ2-5 | TRBV5-6 | . | CASRQGPPETQYF
TRBJ1-2 | TRBV20-1 | . | CSASRDYGYTF
TRBJ2-2 | TRBV7-3 | . | CASSAFPGELFF
TRBJ1-2 | TRBV19 | TRBD1 | CASFHRGRYTYGYTF
TRBJ2-7 | TRBV27 | . | CASSSTYEQYF
TRBJ1-2 | TRBV19 | . | CASSTYVRGGNYGYTF
TRBJ2-3 | TRBV11-2 | TRBD2 | CASSGSGGFPTDTQYF
TRBJ2-7 | TRBV7-9 | TRBD2 | CASSFFAGESYEQYF
TRBJ2-1 | TRBV27 | TRBD1 | CASSFSGQGSGEQFF
TRBJ1-1 | TRBV23-1 | TRBD1 | CASSQPTAGGIRNTEAFF
TRBJ1-1 | TRBV18 | . | CASSRTAGGTEAFF
TRBJ2-3 | TRBV9 | TRBD2 | CASSPWTSGGTQYF
TRBJ1-6 | TRBV15 | TRBD1 | CATSRDRGLSPLHF
TRBJ2-7 | TRBV4-1 | TRBD2 | CASSQGGGRGSYEQYF
TRBJ2-7 | TRBV28 | TRBD2 | CASSSPETSDYEQYF
TRBJ1-5 | TRBV7-2 | . | CASSTTNQPQHF